This T cell receptor beta chain was profiled in a study of siplizumab effects on memory and regulatory T cells. Study conclusions and caveats: Naive T cells looked more diverse than memory cells and looked like major alloresponse contributors.

With 5 bases clipped from V and 2 bases from J, the junction kept 2 bases outside the gene matches. Looked up from germline, CDR1 is SGHTA and CDR2 is FQGTGA. This CDR3 is 14 amino acids long. Generated by immunoSEQ multiplex PCR, the TCRdb table keeps only in-frame clones and is missing some. The sample has some 100,000 clones; 90% to 95% are singletons. To note about this clone: As yet, its antigen is unknown.

The clonotype was recovered from a human donor in good health. Sequenced: non-Treg CD4+ T cells sorted from blood. The J gene is TRBJ1-3, the V gene TRBV7-3; TRBD1 matches at 8 bases. Here the CDR3 DNA reads TGTGCCAGCAGCGCAGGGGGCGCTGGAAACACCATATATTTT. As protein: CASSAGGAGNTIYF.